A selection of T cell receptor beta chains follows, all from one sample in a study of cytomegalovirus exposure and HLA in healthy donors. The assay was immunoSEQ multiplex PCR, and TCRdb's table has in-frame clones only and misses some. The repertoire has approximately 170,000 clones, around 70% of them found once; the top ten carry under 5.5%. The specimen was PBMCs. These receptors all come from a man aged 18 to 30 in good health and CMV-seropositive. Each CDR3 is given with its conserved first and last residue. D genes are given only for firm matches. Clone size is stated in some rows and not others, as once, few, many or a class when expanded.

clone_size d_call j_call v_call cdr3_aa cdr3_nt
NA TRBD2 TRBJ2-1 TRBV12-5 CASGLLTSGGSSYNEQFF TGTGCTAGTGGTTTGTTAACTAGCGGGGGCAGCTCCTACAATGAGCAGTTCTTC
few TRBD2 TRBJ2-1 TRBV4-1 CASSRETSGAMNEQFF TGCGCCAGCAGCCGGGAGACTAGCGGAGCAATGAATGAGCAGTTCTTC
NA NA TRBJ2-5 TRBV30 CAWSVRKGLRGETQYF TGTGCCTGGAGTGTAAGAAAAGGTCTCCGAGGGGAGACCCAGTACTTC
NA NA TRBJ1-2 TRBV11-2 CASSVGQIYGYTF TGTGCCAGCAGCGTGGGGCAGATCTATGGCTACACCTTC
once TRBD1 TRBJ1-5 TRBV5-6 CASSRGQGYQPQHF TGTGCCAGCAGCCGGGGACAGGGGTATCAGCCCCAGCATTTT
NA NA TRBJ1-1 TRBV27 CASSPTANTEAFF TGTGCCAGCAGCCCGACAGCGAACACTGAAGCTTTCTTT
NA NA TRBJ1-6 TRBV15 CATSRVPVTTTSSPLHF TGTGCCACCAGCAGAGTCCCCGTGACCACGACATCTTCACCCCTCCACTTT
NA NA TRBJ2-1 TRBV6-1 CASTGAGRPYSEQFF TGTGCCAGCACCGGGGCGGGACGCCCATACAGTGAGCAGTTCTTC
NA NA TRBJ1-5 TRBV19 CASSIVGRVSNQPQHF TGTGCCAGTAGTATAGTGGGCAGGGTAAGCAATCAGCCCCAGCATTTT
NA TRBD1 TRBJ1-6 TRBV30 CACWGGQGYSPLHF TGTGCCTGCTGGGGGGGACAGGGATATTCACCCCTCCACTTT
NA TRBD1 TRBJ1-1 TRBV11-2 CASSSNRGHGEAFF TGTGCCAGCAGCTCCAACAGGGGGCACGGTGAAGCTTTCTTT
NA NA TRBJ1-1 TRBV6-5 CASSPELGRYTEAFF TGTGCCAGCAGTCCCGAATTGGGGCGATACACTGAAGCTTTCTTT
NA NA TRBJ2-2 TRBV11-3 CASSLNAGTGELFF TGTGCCAGCAGCTTGAATGCCGGGACCGGGGAGCTGTTTTTT
many TRBD1 TRBJ1-5 TRBV6-1 CASSANRDRGYQPQHF TGTGCCAGCAGTGCTAACCGGGACAGGGGTTATCAGCCCCAGCATTTT
once TRBD1 TRBJ2-2 TRBV28 CASSPRQGPGELFF TGTGCCAGCAGTCCTAGACAGGGACCCGGGGAGCTGTTTTTT
NA TRBD1 TRBJ1-1 TRBV19 CASRPNRGRTEAFF TGTGCCAGTAGACCCAACAGGGGGCGTACTGAAGCTTTCTTT
NA TRBD1 TRBJ1-2 TRBV7-2 CASSQRTGWDGYTF TGTGCCAGCAGCCAAAGGACAGGGTGGGATGGCTACACCTTC
NA TRBD1 TRBJ1-3 TRBV19 CASSLDRLSSGNTIYF TGTGCCAGTAGCCTGGACAGGTTGAGCTCTGGAAACACCATATATTTT
few NA TRBJ1-4 TRBV6-6 CASSYAPGSDEKLFF TGTGCCAGCAGTTACGCCCCAGGGTCAGATGAAAAACTGTTTTTT
NA NA TRBJ2-5 TRBV19 CASSNPGLGPGDETQYF TGTGCCAGTAGTAACCCCGGGCTCGGACCGGGGGACGAGACCCAGTACTTC
few NA TRBJ1-4 TRBV9 CASSADTTPYEKLFF TGTGCCAGCAGCGCGGATACTACCCCCTATGAAAAACTGTTTTTT
NA NA TRBJ1-2 TRBV29-1 CSVVSQDNYGYTF TGCAGCGTTGTTTCGCAGGATAACTATGGCTACACCTTC
NA NA TRBJ1-1 TRBV29-1 CSVEDSAEAFF TGCAGCGTTGAAGATAGTGCTGAAGCTTTCTTT
NA NA TRBJ1-1 TRBV7-2 CASSPLRGGTEAFF TGTGCCAGCAGCCCCTTGCGGGGTGGCACTGAAGCTTTCTTT